Detailed here is one T cell receptor beta chain. Its antigen target is currently unknown. The input lacks base qualities; no much larger clone sits a single base away. TCRbeta CDR3 regions were amplified from genomic DNA using the immunoSEQ Assay, a bias-controlled multiplex PCR. Per the authors' processing: Nucleated cell counts per sample were estimated from amplification of reference gene primers within the assay. To quantify the absolute abundance of each unique TCRbeta CDR3 rearrangement, sequence reads were collapsed and filtered. Productive Simpson clonality was computed per sample as the square root of Simpson's diversity index over productive rearrangements. TCRdb mirrors the immuneACCESS table, restricted to in-frame sequences. Some clones are absent from its copies; in checked studies, under half trace to an unresolved V gene, and the reason for the others is unknown. That table is the source of V, J and clone size, and D and trimming were worked out from the DNA. Across this sample there are around 140,000 clones, with 81% seen only once. Together, the top ten hold around 8.4% of the sample.

V loses 0 bases, J loses 0 bases, and the germline ends lie 14 bases apart. As encoded in the germline V gene, CDR1 is SGDLS while CDR2 is YYNGEE. From cysteine to phenylalanine, the CDR3 is 17 amino acids long. Only the CDR3 portion is preserved as DNA: 51 bases, with reading frame beginning at the first base. The data were taken from a study of blood T cell repertoires in COVID-19 (TCRdb year 2020). Background for the entire study: Samples covering the acute and convalescent phases of COVID-19 were provided by collaborators in the United States, Italy and Spain. The prospective study material was composed of cDNA or gDNA derived from T cells, B-cell-depleted T cells, or PBMCs. Deeply sampled blood TCRbeta repertoires from subjects exposed to, actively infected with, or recovered from COVID-19 were included in the dataset. A freely available public database, intended as a resource for researchers studying the immune response to SARS-CoV-2, is where the repertoires were released. The samples were drawn from two sources: the first 160 participants of the ongoing ImmuneRACE study, and 950 to 1,500 subjects contributed by 6 global collaborators. Nearly every sample came with metadata listing a de-identified subject ID, COVID-19 status, age in years and sex. HLA class I and class II types, where available, came from metadata supplied by the sample provider rather than from assay-based typing. Study-wide findings and limitations: How much clinical and demographic metadata was included differed by source and by participant, and the metadata was provided uncurated.

Collaborating institutions collected whole blood in K2EDTA tubes following their own protocols. For TCRbeta analysis, collaborator samples were shipped as frozen whole blood, as isolated PBMCs, or as DNA extracted from either sample type. This clonotype originated in a human donor in a cohort sampled during active COVID-19. The chain is made from TRBV9 and TRBJ2-3; tentative D gene TRBD2, with 6 bases matching. The specimen sequenced was peripheral blood. The CDR3 in this case is CASSVGFSSGSTDTQYF. DNA sequence: TGTGCCAGCAGCGTAGGGTTCTCCAGCGGGAGCACAGATACGCAGTATTTT.